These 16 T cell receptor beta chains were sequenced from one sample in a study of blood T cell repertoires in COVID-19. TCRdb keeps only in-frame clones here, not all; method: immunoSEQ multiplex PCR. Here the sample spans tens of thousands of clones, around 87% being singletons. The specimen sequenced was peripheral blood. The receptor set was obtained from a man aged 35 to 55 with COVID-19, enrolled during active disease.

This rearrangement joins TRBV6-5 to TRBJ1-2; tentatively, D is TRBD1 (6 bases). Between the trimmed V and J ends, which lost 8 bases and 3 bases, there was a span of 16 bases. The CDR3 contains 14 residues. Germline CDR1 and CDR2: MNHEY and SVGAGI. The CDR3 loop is CASLSTGSYYGYTF. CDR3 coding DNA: TGTGCCAGCCTATCCACAGGGTCGTACTATGGCTACACCTTC.

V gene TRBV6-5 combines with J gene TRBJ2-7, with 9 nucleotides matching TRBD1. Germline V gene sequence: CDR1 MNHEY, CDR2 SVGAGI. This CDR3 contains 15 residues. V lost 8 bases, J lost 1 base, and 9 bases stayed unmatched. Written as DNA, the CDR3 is TGTGCCAGCGGACGACAGGGGGTAAATTCCTACGAGCAGTACTTC. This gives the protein CASGRQGVNSYEQYF.

CDR3 DNA: TGTGCCAGTAGTACCGGGACAGGCAATCAGCCCCAGCATTTT. Translation: CASSTGTGNQPQHF. The chain combines TRBV19 with TRBJ1-5, with 7 bases fitting TRBD1. The CDR3 contains 14 residues. Germline CDR1 LNHDA, CDR2 SQIVND (reference sequence). The J segment lost 2 bases and the V segment lost 4 bases, leaving 2 bases of the junction unmatched.

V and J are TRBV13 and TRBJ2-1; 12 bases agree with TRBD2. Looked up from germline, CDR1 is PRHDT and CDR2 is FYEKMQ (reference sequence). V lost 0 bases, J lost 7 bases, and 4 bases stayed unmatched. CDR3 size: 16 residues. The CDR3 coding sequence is TGTGCCAGCAGCTTAGGTCTAGCGGGGGGGCGGAATGAGCAGTTCTTC. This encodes CASSLGLAGGRNEQFF. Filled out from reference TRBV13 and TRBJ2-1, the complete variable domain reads AAGVIQSPRHLIKEKRETATLKCYPIPRHDTVYWYQQGPGQDPQFLISFYEKMQSDKGSIPDRFSAQQFSDYHSELNMSSLELGDSALYFCASSLGLAGGRNEQFFGPGTRLTVL.

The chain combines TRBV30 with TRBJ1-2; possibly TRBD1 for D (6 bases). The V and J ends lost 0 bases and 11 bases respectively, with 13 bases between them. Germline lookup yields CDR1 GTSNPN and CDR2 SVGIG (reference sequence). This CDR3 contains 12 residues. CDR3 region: CAWSVQTGPYTF. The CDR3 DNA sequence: TGTGCCTGGAGTGTGCAGACAGGTCCGTACACCTTC.

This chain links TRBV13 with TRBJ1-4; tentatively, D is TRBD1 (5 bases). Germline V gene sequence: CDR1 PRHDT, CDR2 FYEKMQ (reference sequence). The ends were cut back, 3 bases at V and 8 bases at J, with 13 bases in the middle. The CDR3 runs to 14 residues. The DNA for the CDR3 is TGTGCCAGCAGCTTTCGGGGGGGAGACGAAAAACTGTTTTTT. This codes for CASSFRGGDEKLFF.

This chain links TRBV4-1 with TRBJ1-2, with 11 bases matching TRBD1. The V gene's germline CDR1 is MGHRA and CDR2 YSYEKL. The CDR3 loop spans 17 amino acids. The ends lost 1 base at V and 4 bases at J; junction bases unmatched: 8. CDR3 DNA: TGCGCCAGCAGCCAAGCCGGACAGGGGGCCTTAGGCTATGGCTACACCTTC. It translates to CASSQAGQGALGYGYTF.

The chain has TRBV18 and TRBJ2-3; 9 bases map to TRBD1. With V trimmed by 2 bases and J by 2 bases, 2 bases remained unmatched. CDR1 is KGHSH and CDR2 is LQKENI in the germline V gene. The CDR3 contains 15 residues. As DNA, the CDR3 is TGTGCCAGCTCACCAGGACAGGGGATCACAGATACGCAGTATTTT. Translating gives CASSPGQGITDTQYF. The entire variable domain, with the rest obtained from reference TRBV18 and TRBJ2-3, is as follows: NAGVMQNPRHLVRRRGQEARLRCSPMKGHSHVYWYRQLPEEGLKFMVYLQKENIIDESGMPKERFSAEFPKEGPSILRIQQVVRGDSAAYFCASSPGQGITDTQYFGPGTRLTVL.

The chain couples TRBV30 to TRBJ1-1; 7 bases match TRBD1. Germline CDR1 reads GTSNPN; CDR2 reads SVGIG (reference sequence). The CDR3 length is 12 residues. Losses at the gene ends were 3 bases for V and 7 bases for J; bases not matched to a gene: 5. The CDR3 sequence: CAWSGTDGEAFF. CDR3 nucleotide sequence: TGTGCCTGGAGCGGGACAGATGGTGAAGCTTTCTTT.

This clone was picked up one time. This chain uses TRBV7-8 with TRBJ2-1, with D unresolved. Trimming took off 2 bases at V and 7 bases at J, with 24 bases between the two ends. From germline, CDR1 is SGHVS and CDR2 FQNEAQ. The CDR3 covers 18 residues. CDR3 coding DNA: TGTGCCAGCAGCTTAATTTTGCCAACTTCCAATTTCCGGAATGAGCAGTTCTTC. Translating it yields CASSLILPTSNFRNEQFF.

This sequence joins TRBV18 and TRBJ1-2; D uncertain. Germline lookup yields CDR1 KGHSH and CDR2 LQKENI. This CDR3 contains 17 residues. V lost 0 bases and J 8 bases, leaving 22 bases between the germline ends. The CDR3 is CASSPPTLRLSSGGYTF. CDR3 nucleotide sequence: TGTGCCAGCTCACCACCGACCTTGAGGCTTTCGAGCGGGGGCTACACCTTC.

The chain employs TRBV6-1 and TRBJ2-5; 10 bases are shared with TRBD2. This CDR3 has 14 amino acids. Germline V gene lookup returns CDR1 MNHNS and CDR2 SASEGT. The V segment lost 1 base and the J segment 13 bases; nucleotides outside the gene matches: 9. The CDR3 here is CASSEVSTSGYPYF. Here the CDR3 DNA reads TGTGCCAGCAGTGAAGTGTCGACTAGCGGGTACCCGTACTTC.

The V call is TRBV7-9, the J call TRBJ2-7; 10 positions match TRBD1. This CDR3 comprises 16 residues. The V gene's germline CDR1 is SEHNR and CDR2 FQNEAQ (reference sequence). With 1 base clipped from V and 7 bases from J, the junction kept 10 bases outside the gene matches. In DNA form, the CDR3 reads TGTGCCAGCAGCTTAGGGGTATCGGGACAGGGGTTTGAGCAGTACTTC. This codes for CASSLGVSGQGFEQYF.

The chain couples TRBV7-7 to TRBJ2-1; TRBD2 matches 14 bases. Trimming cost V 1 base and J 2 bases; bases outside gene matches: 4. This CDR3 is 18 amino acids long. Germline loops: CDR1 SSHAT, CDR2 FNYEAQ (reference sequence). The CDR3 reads CASSLDLGLAGAYNEQFF. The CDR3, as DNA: TGTGCCAGCAGCTTAGATTTGGGACTAGCGGGAGCCTACAATGAGCAGTTCTTC.

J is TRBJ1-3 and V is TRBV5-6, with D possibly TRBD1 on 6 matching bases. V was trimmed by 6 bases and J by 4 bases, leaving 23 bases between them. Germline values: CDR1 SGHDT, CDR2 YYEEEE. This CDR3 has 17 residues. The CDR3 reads CASTVSVGGNLGNTIYF. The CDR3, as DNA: TGTGCCAGCACCGTCTCAGTAGGGGGAAATCTCGGAAACACCATATATTTT.

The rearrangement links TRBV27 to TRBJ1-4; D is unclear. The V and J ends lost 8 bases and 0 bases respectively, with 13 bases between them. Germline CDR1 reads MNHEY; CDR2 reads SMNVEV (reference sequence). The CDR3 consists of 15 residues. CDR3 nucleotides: TGTGCCAGCGGAACCGGGTTCACAACTAATGAAAAACTGTTTTTT. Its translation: CASGTGFTTNEKLFF.